This TCR beta chain was captured by sequencing in a study of regulatory T cells in long-lasting Graves disease. TCR beta libraries were built with iRepertoire HTBI primers and Arm-PCR of CDR3 regions. A single record per CDR3 protein comes from TCRdb applying MiXCR to the multiplex PCR reads. The top ten clones hold 25% of a sample with about 530,000 distinct CDR3 sequences, 15% to 20% of them seen once. CDR3 length equals 15 residues. Trimming stripped 0 bases from V and 4 bases from J, with 13 bases between. Germline CDR1 SGHNT, CDR2 YYREEE (reference sequence). This clonotype was counted ten times or more. Described time point: newly diagnosed GD, antithyroid drugs for less than 3 months. Generation of the TCR library employed RNA extracted from PBMCs. The same sample was also used in a study of T cells in Graves' hyperthyroidism and ophthalmopathy.

The chain recombines TRBV5-4 with TRBJ1-1; the D is unclear. The receptor was isolated from a woman aged 40 to 65 with Graves disease. The specimen comprised peripheral blood mononuclear cells (PBMCs), sampled at new diagnosis, from a patient treated with antithyroid drugs. The CDR3 coding sequence is TGTGCCAGCAGCTTGGAAAAGCTAATAGGCACTGAAGCTTTCTTT. Protein: CASSLEKLIGTEAFF. Based on the CDR3 plus reference TRBV5-4 and TRBJ1-1, the full variable domain is ETGVTQSPTHLIKTRGQQVTLRCSSQSGHNTVSWYQQALGQGPQFIFQYYREEENGRGNFPPRFSGLQFPNYSSELNVNALELDDSALYLCASSLEKLIGTEAFFGQGTRLTVV.